The source of this TCR beta chain is a study of blood T cell repertoires in COVID-19. In the original analysis: How many nucleated cells were present was estimated from reference gene primer amplification. Sequencing used immunoSEQ multiplex PCR; TCRdb keeps in-frame clones, though not all of them. The DNA gave D and trimming, while V, J and clone size come from that table. The sample shows approximately 140,000 clones, roughly 83% of them seen only once. The CDR3 is made up of 17 amino acids. The V gene end was trimmed by 2 bases and the J gene end by 0 bases; junction bases not matched to a gene: 7. Germline-derived CDR1 and CDR2 are LNHDA and SQIVND (reference sequence).

Input material: peripheral blood. V usage is TRBV19 and J usage is TRBJ1-3; 7 bases map to TRBD1. The TCR was taken from a woman over 75 with acute or convalescent COVID-19. As DNA, the CDR3 is TGTGCCAGTAGTATACAGCGACAGGGCCGCTCTGGAAACACCATATATTTT. Translation: CASSIQRQGRSGNTIYF.